The 20 T cell receptor beta chains below were found in one sample sequenced in a study of breast tumors, draining lymph nodes, adjacent tissues. Each CDR3 protein gets one entry after TCRdb re-called the multiplex PCR reads with MiXCR. The data show over 60,000 distinct CDR3 sequences, approximately 54% seen once. Sequencing used breast tumor tissue. The source is a female donor with breast cancer. Some clones in this sample may be carry-over from other donors' samples.

This clonotype was seen many times. The chain joins TRBV27 to TRBJ2-3; D is possibly TRBD2 (5 bases). Germline CDR1 reads MNHEY; CDR2 reads SMNVEV (reference sequence). Trimming took 6 bases from V and 2 from J, leaving 15 bases between them. The CDR3 is 15 amino acids. Written as DNA, the CDR3 is TGTGCCAGCAGGGGATCGACTATTCCCACAGATACGCAGTATTTT. Protein product: CASRGSTIPTDTQYF.

This chain joins TRBV19 and TRBJ2-3, with 10 bases identical to TRBD2. Trimming removed 5 bases from V and 2 bases from J; junction bases left unmatched: 4. The CDR3 loop spans 15 amino acids. The germline V gene has CDR1 LNHDA and CDR2 SQIVND (reference sequence). The CDR3 sequence: CASSVSGGATDTQYF. The CDR3 DNA reads as TGTGCCAGTAGTGTAAGCGGGGGGGCCACAGATACGCAGTATTTT.

This clonotype was recorded at least ten times. The V call is TRBV6-5, the J call TRBJ1-6; possible D gene TRBD1, 5 bases. The CDR3 sequence is 15 residues long. V was shortened by 5 bases and J by 6 bases, with 14 bases between the two germline ends. Germline V lookup: CDR1 MNHEY, CDR2 SVGAGI. The CDR3 here is CASSPGGTGNSPLHF. CDR3 coding DNA: TGTGCCAGCAGTCCCGGGGGAACCGGTAATTCACCCCTCCACTTT.

Concerning this clonotype itself: One base away lies a much larger clone, so this may be a sequencing read error. The rearrangement uses TRBV12-5 and TRBJ2-3; a possible D gene is TRBD2 (6 bases). From germline, CDR1 is LGHNT and CDR2 FRNRAP. The CDR3 runs to 15 residues. CDR3 sequence: CASGSFSGITDTRYF. CDR3 coding DNA: TGTGCTAGTGGTTCCTTTAGCGGTATCACAGATACGCGGTATTTT.

This rearrangement joins TRBV19 to TRBJ1-4; no firm D call. Trimming cost V 3 bases and J 8 bases, with 10 bases left between them. The CDR3 length is 13 residues. CDR1 and CDR2 from the germline V gene are LNHDA and SQIVND (reference sequence). The CDR3 sequence: CASSIWVGEKLFF. CDR3 DNA sequence: TGTGCCAGTAGTATTTGGGTTGGAGAAAAACTGTTTTTT.

The CDR3: CSLFGTSGSYEQYF. Written as DNA, the CDR3 is TGCAGCTTATTTGGGACTAGCGGGAGTTACGAGCAGTACTTC. The chain carries TRBV29-1 and TRBJ2-7; the match to TRBD2 covers 14 bases. This CDR3 is 14 amino acids long. With V trimmed by 8 bases and J by 4 bases, 7 bases remained unmatched. In germline, CDR1 is SQVTM, CDR2 ANQGSEA.

The chain combines TRBV4-2 with TRBJ2-3; TRBD1 matches 7 bases. This CDR3 is built from 15 residues. Unmatched junction bases numbered 8, after V lost 4 bases and J lost 4 bases. Germline CDR1 reads LGHNA; CDR2 reads YNFKEQ. For the CDR3, the DNA is TGTGCCAGCAGCCTGCAGGGGGTAGGCGCAGATACGCAGTATTTT. Protein product: CASSLQGVGADTQYF.

This clonotype showed up many times. This sequence may be a read error, since a much larger clone differs from it by one base. The chain employs TRBV6-6 and TRBJ1-5, with unresolved D. Trimming removed 5 bases from V and 4 bases from J, with 6 bases in between. CDR3 size: 12 residues. Per germline, CDR1 MNHNY and CDR2 SVGAGI (reference sequence). The CDR3: CASSPVNQPQHF. CDR3 nucleotides: TGTGCCAGCAGTCCCGTAAATCAGCCCCAGCATTTT.

The chain uses TRBV7-6 and TRBJ2-1, with 16 bases identical to TRBD2. Per the germline V gene, CDR1 is SGHVS and CDR2 is FNYEAQ. V shed 7 bases and J 7 bases; nucleotides not matched to a gene: 7. CDR3 size: 16 residues. The CDR3 sequence is CASNSPGLAGGNEQFF. CDR3 coding DNA: TGTGCCAGCAACTCACCGGGACTAGCGGGAGGGAATGAGCAGTTCTTC.

This clonotype was detected many times. The chain links TRBV5-1 to TRBJ2-3; 11 bases map to TRBD2. V gave up 4 bases and J gave up 0 bases; unmatched junction bases: 4. The germline V gene encodes CDR1 SGHRS and CDR2 YFSETQ. CDR3 length equals 16 residues. This CDR3 is CASSLGTSGSTDTQYF. DNA of the CDR3: TGCGCCAGCAGCCTCGGGACTAGCGGTAGCACAGATACGCAGTATTTT.

This rearrangement joins TRBV20-1 to TRBJ1-6; D is unresolved. The germline gives CDR1 DFQATT, CDR2 SNEGSKA (reference sequence). CDR3 size: 14 residues. Between the trimmed V and J ends, which lost 3 bases and 5 bases, there was a span of 11 bases. CDR3 residues: CSARRQLDNSPLHF. The CDR3 DNA reads TGCAGTGCTAGGAGGCAGCTCGATAATTCACCCCTCCACTTT.

The V and J genes are TRBV20-1 and TRBJ2-7; a possible D gene is TRBD2 (6 bases). The CDR3 has 14 amino acids. Germline CDR1 and CDR2: DFQATT and SNEGSKA (reference sequence). The V and J ends lost 6 bases and 2 bases respectively, with 17 bases between them. The chain's CDR3 is CSAQPRDWPYEQYF. The DNA of the CDR3 is TGCAGTGCCCAACCCCGGGACTGGCCCTACGAGCAGTACTTC.

The sample holds one count of this clonotype. This sequence joins TRBV10-3 and TRBJ1-2; D ambiguous. The CDR3 runs to 14 residues. The germline gives CDR1 ENHRY, CDR2 SYGVKD. The V end was cut by 5 bases, the J end by 8 bases, with 18 bases between. CDR3 amino acids: CAISSSAVEGGYTF. CDR3 nucleotide sequence: TGTGCCATCAGTAGTTCGGCCGTCGAAGGGGGCTACACCTTC.

V usage is TRBV9 and J usage is TRBJ2-7; unclear D gene. V was shortened by 4 bases and J by 0 bases, with 2 bases between the two germline ends. Per germline, CDR1 SGDLS and CDR2 YYNGEE. The CDR3 has 11 amino acids. The DNA of the CDR3 is TGTGCCAGCAGCATCTCCTACGAGCAGTACTTC. This codes for CASSISYEQYF. Full variable domain (rest looked up from reference TRBV9 and TRBJ2-7): DSGVTQTPKHLITATGQRVTLRCSPRSGDLSVYWYQQSLDQGLQFLIQYYNGEERAKGNILERFSAQQFPDLHSELNLSSLELGDSALYFCASSISYEQYFGPGTRLTVT.

This clonotype was counted a few times. This chain links TRBV28 with TRBJ2-1; 8 bases are shared with TRBD1. CDR3 length: 17 amino acids. Germline CDR1 reads MDHEN; CDR2 reads SYDVKM. V lost 8 bases, J lost 7 bases, and 19 bases stayed unmatched. The chain's CDR3 is CASLLRLGQGAKNEQFF. In DNA, the CDR3 is TGTGCCAGCCTCCTCCGGTTGGGTCAGGGGGCGAAAAATGAGCAGTTCTTC.

The chain employs TRBV7-2 and TRBJ2-7, with TRBD2 matching 7 bases. The CDR3 totals 15 residues. V lost 2 bases, J lost 0 bases, and 4 bases stayed unmatched. Germline V gene data show CDR1 as SGHTA and CDR2 as FQGNSA. The CDR3 protein is CASSLNGGSSYEQYF. Here the CDR3 DNA reads TGTGCCAGCAGCTTAAACGGGGGGAGCTCCTACGAGCAGTACTTC. The entire variable domain, with the rest obtained from reference TRBV7-2 and TRBJ2-7, is as follows: GAGVSQSPSNKVTEKGKDVELRCDPISGHTALYWYRQSLGQGLEFLIYFQGNSAPDKSGLPSDRFSAERTGGSVSTLTIQRTQQEDSAVYLCASSLNGGSSYEQYFGPGTRLTVT.

Many counts were recorded for this clonotype. The V call is TRBV20-1, the J call TRBJ2-2; TRBD2 matches 11 bases. The CDR3 totals 16 residues. With V trimmed by 0 bases and J by 1 base, 1 base remained unmatched. The germline V gene has CDR1 DFQATT and CDR2 SNEGSKA (reference sequence). The CDR3 region is CSARDGTSGNTGELFF. CDR3 in DNA: TGCAGTGCTAGAGATGGGACTAGCGGGAACACCGGGGAGCTGTTTTTT.

As for this clonotype: The junction shows a germline mismatch at one end, possibly a read error. The rearrangement links TRBV11-2 to TRBJ1-3; 7 positions match TRBD1. In germline, CDR1 is SGHAT, CDR2 FQNNGV. The CDR3 has 17 residues. DNA of the CDR3: TGTGCCAGCAGCCTGAGACTTCAGGGGGACTCTGGAAACACCAAATATTTT. Translating it yields CASSLRLQGDSGNTKYF.

This clonotype was seen a handful of times. The rearrangement links TRBV20-1 to TRBJ2-7, with 13 bases aligning to TRBD2. Looked up from germline, CDR1 is DFQATT and CDR2 is SNEGSKA (reference sequence). The CDR3 is 12 amino acids. The CDR3 DNA reads TGCAGCGGGACTAGCGGGAAGGACGAGCAGTACTTC. Its protein is CSGTSGKDEQYF.

This chain joins TRBV7-9 and TRBJ2-6; TRBD2 is a possible D gene (6 bases). V was shortened by 6 bases and J by 3 bases, with 12 bases between the two germline ends. Germline loops: CDR1 SEHNR, CDR2 FQNEAQ (reference sequence). The CDR3 consists of 15 residues. CDR3 nucleotide sequence: TGTGCCAGCAGTGCGGGAACTGATGGGGCCAACGTCCTGACTTTC. Translated: CASSAGTDGANVLTF. The whole variable domain, remainder taken from reference TRBV7-9 and TRBJ2-6, is DTGVSQNPRHKITKRGQNVTFRCDPISEHNRLYWYRQTLGQGPEFLTYFQNEAQLEKSRLLSDRFSAERPKGSFSTLEIQRTEQGDSAMYLCASSAGTDGANVLTFGAGSRLTVL.